One T cell receptor (beta chain) is described in this entry. The ends lost 3 bases at V and 3 bases at J; junction bases unmatched: 6. The germline V gene has CDR1 DFQATT and CDR2 SNEGSKA (reference sequence). This CDR3 has 15 amino acids. These data originate in a study of blood T cell repertoires in COVID-19. The repertoire was sequenced with immunoSEQ multiplex PCR; TCRdb's copy has only in-frame clones and lacks some. The data contain roughly 250,000 clones, around nine tenths of them singletons. V usage is TRBV20-1 and J usage is TRBJ2-7; 12 nucleotides agree with TRBD2. Sequencing used PBMCs or T cells enriched from blood (not recorded which). The clonotype comes from a woman between 50 and 59 years old who had recovered from COVID-19. The CDR3 spells CSASLTSGSLYEQYF. The CDR3, as DNA: TGCAGTGCTAGTCTGACTAGCGGGAGCCTCTACGAGCAGTACTTC.